The rows below give T cell receptor beta chains drawn from one sample of a study of T cell repertoires in cytomegalovirus infection. MiXCR was run by TCRdb on the reads, yielding one entry per CDR3 protein. The data contain 110,000 to 150,000 distinct CDR3 sequences, around 32% of them seen just once; the ten biggest clones take up 45% to 55%. These TCRs are of unknown antigen specificity. Sample: CD8+ T cells from cultured PBMCs, taken from culture after CMV antigen stimulation. The source of these receptors is a human donor in good health (CMV status not recorded). Some clones in this sample may be carry-over from other donors' samples. CDR3s include the opening cysteine and the closing phenylalanine or tryptophan. D genes are given only for firm matches. The size of a clone is reported for some rows only, either as once, few or many, or as a class for expanded clones.

D gene	CDR3 length	V gene	clone size	J gene	CDR3 DNA	CDR3 protein
TRBD1	15	TRBV4-1	NA	TRBJ2-7	TGCGCCAGCAGCCTTTACGAGACAGGGCCCTACGAGCAGTACTTC	CASSLYETGPYEQYF
NA	13	TRBV7-4	NA	TRBJ1-1	TGTGCCAGCAGCTATGGTTTCGGCACTGAAGCTTTCTTT	CASSYGFGTEAFF
NA	12	TRBV12-3/TRBV12-4	NA	TRBJ2-2	TGTGCCAGCGGAAGAGCGGACGGGGAGCTGTTTTTT	CASGRADGELFF
NA	17	TRBV2	many	TRBJ1-6	TGTGCCAGCAGCGAGCCCGGACCGAGCTCCTATAATTCACCCCTCCACTTT	CASSEPGPSSYNSPLHF
TRBD1	15	TRBV2	few	TRBJ2-2	TGTGCCAGCATTTCGGGGCGGACAGGGTCCGGGGAGCTGTTTTTT	CASISGRTGSGELFF
NA	13	TRBV12-3/TRBV12-4	NA	TRBJ2-7	TGTGCCAGCAGTTCGTTGGGTCCCTACGAGCAGTACTTC	CASSSLGPYEQYF
NA	13	TRBV7-6	many	TRBJ1-1	TGTGCCAGCAGCTCTGGGATGAACACTGAAGCTTTCTTT	CASSSGMNTEAFF
NA	16	TRBV4-1	NA	TRBJ2-4	TGCGCCAGCAGCCAAGTAGAGGGGTTAGCCAAAAACATTCAGTACTTC	CASSQVEGLAKNIQYF
NA	13	TRBV6-5	once	TRBJ2-1	TGTGCCTGCAGTTACTTGGGGGCCGATGAGCAGTTCTTC	CACSYLGADEQFF
NA	12	TRBV12-3/TRBV12-4	few	TRBJ2-5	TGTGCCAGCAGTGACCGGCGAGAGACCCAGTACTTC	CASSDRRETQYF
NA	12	TRBV7-6	NA	TRBJ1-5	TGTGCCAGCAGCCACGTTTCTGGGCCCCAGCATTTT	CASSHVSGPQHF
TRBD1	13	TRBV12-3/TRBV12-4	NA	TRBJ1-1	TGTGCCAGCAACCACAGGGGGTTCACTGAAGCTTTCTTT	CASNHRGFTEAFF
NA	15	TRBV7-9	NA	TRBJ2-7	TGTGCCAGCAGCTGGGGGGACACAGGGGTATACGAGCAGTACTTC	CASSWGDTGVYEQYF
NA	12	TRBV2	few	TRBJ2-3	TGTGCCAGCAGTGCAGGGCTGGATACGCAGTATTTT	CASSAGLDTQYF
NA	15	TRBV19	NA	TRBJ2-1	TGTGCCAGTAGTATGATGCCGAGCTCCTACAATGAGCAGTTCTTC	CASSMMPSSYNEQFF
TRBD1	14	TRBV20-1	NA	TRBJ1-2	TGCAGTGCTAGAGGGGACAGCTCTAACTATGGCTACACCTTC	CSARGDSSNYGYTF
TRBD2	15	TRBV4-1	NA	TRBJ2-7	TGTGCCAGCAGCCAAGAGCGGGGGCTACCCTACGAGCAGTACTTC	CASSQERGLPYEQYF
NA	13	TRBV28	NA	TRBJ1-1	TGTGCCAGCAGGTCCTCGATGAACACTGAAGCTTTCTTT	CASRSSMNTEAFF
NA	15	TRBV4-1	few	TRBJ1-1	TGCGCCAGCAGCCAAGCACAGATTCTTAACACTGAAGCTTTCTTT	CASSQAQILNTEAFF
NA	12	TRBV2	few	TRBJ2-1	TGTGCCAGCAGTGAACTAGCCCATGAGCAGTTCTTC	CASSELAHEQFF
NA	13	TRBV6-5	NA	TRBJ1-2	TGTGCCAGCAGCTCGACTAGAAACTATGGCTACACCTTC	CASSSTRNYGYTF
TRBD1	16	TRBV7-8	few	TRBJ2-1	TGTGCCAGCAGCTTAAAGGGGACAGGGGTTCTTCGTGAGCAGTTCTTC	CASSLKGTGVLREQFF
NA	15	TRBV28	few	TRBJ2-3	TGTGCCAGCAGTTTATGGCAGGGAGGCACAGATACGCAGTATTTT	CASSLWQGGTDTQYF
NA	16	TRBV7-9	NA	TRBJ2-5	TGTGCCAGCAGCCCACCCCTCCCCTGGCCTTTGGAGACCCAGTACTTC	CASSPPLPWPLETQYF
TRBD1	21	TRBV27	NA	TRBJ2-1	TGTGCCAGCAGTTTATCGATTCCCCAGTCTTTGAGGCAGGGGGCTTACAATGAGCAGTTCTTC	CASSLSIPQSLRQGAYNEQFF
NA	16	TRBV19	few	TRBJ2-6	TGTGCCAGTAGTATAGATGGTGAGGGTCTGGGCAACGTCCTGACTTTC	CASSIDGEGLGNVLTF
TRBD1	15	TRBV6-2/TRBV6-3	once	TRBJ1-6	TGTGCCAGCACCCCCAGGGGGGGCGTGTATTCACCCCTCCACTTT	CASTPRGGVYSPLHF
NA	14	TRBV20-1	NA	TRBJ1-2	TGCAGTGCTGGGACGGGTCAGGGGAACTATGGCTACACCTTC	CSAGTGQGNYGYTF